Detailed here is one T cell receptor (beta chain). The antigen is unknown. The data were taken from a study of T cell responses to AZD1222 COVID-19 vaccine. General study points: The peak T cell response came first, and repertoires were sampled only after it.

With 6 bases clipped from V and 3 bases from J, the junction kept 10 bases outside the gene matches. This CDR3 region has 15 residues. The germline V gene encodes CDR1 SEHNR and CDR2 FQNEAQ (reference sequence). Data came from immunoSEQ multiplex PCR; TCRdb stores just in-frame clones and leaves some out. The sample yields 85,000 to 120,000 clones, 90% seen once. J is TRBJ2-7 and V is TRBV7-9; 8 bases fit TRBD1. This TCR derives from an adult who received the AZD1222 COVID-19 vaccine. The material was peripheral blood, obtained 28 days after the second AZD1222 dose. The CDR3 loop is CASSPGQGKGYEQYF. DNA for the CDR3: TGTGCCAGCAGTCCTGGACAGGGAAAGGGCTACGAGCAGTACTTC.